This entry lists 26 T cell receptor beta chains sequenced from one sample in a study of beta chain features in type 1 diabetes. Of the isolated RNA, all was reverse transcribed, and so the sequenced material was expressed TCRB transcripts. The assay was immunoSEQ multiplex PCR, and TCRdb's table has in-frame clones only and misses some. The sample lists some 250,000 clones; about 25% were seen once. The sequencing input was central memory CD4+ T cells from blood. The receptors here all came from a man younger than 40 in good health.

This chain links TRBV30 with TRBJ1-1, with D perhaps matching TRBD1 (6 bases). The CDR3 extends over 12 amino acids. The germline V gene has CDR1 GTSNPN and CDR2 SVGIG (reference sequence). V shed 4 bases and J shed 10 bases, with 16 bases lying between them. In DNA form, the CDR3 reads TGTGCCTGGAACCCCGACAGGCTCGGAGCTTTCTTT. The encoded protein is CAWNPDRLGAFF.

The chain links TRBV5-6 to TRBJ1-4, with D possibly being TRBD1 (6 bases). The length of the CDR3 is 14 residues. V was clipped by 4 bases and J by 5 bases, with 12 bases between them. Germline loops: CDR1 SGHDT, CDR2 YYEEEE. CDR3 sequence (DNA): TGTGCCAGCAGCACAGGGTATTCCAATGAAAAACTGTTTTTT. It encodes CASSTGYSNEKLFF.

This rearrangement joins TRBV10-3 to TRBJ2-3; D possibly corresponds to TRBD1 (6 bases). The CDR3 covers 14 residues. Germline CDR1 reads ENHRY; CDR2 reads SYGVKD. Trimming stripped 3 bases from V and 0 bases from J, with 7 bases between. Written as DNA, the CDR3 is TGTGCCATCAGTGAAGGACAGAGCACAGATACGCAGTATTTT. Its protein is CAISEGQSTDTQYF.

The chain recombines TRBV7-2 with TRBJ2-5; D tentatively reads TRBD1 or TRBD2 (5 bases each). Germline lookup yields CDR1 SGHTA and CDR2 FQGNSA. V lost 5 bases and J 1 base, leaving 11 bases between the germline ends. The CDR3 length is 14 residues. The CDR3 spells CASSPYGTQETQYF. The CDR3 nucleotides are TGTGCCAGCAGCCCGTACGGGACCCAAGAGACCCAGTACTTC. Looking up the rest from reference TRBV7-2 and TRBJ2-5 gives the full variable domain: GAGVSQSPSNKVTEKGKDVELRCDPISGHTALYWYRQSLGQGLEFLIYFQGNSAPDKSGLPSDRFSAERTGGSVSTLTIQRTQQEDSAVYLCASSPYGTQETQYFGPGTRLLVL.

The chain carries TRBV6-1 and TRBJ2-3, with D possibly being TRBD1 or TRBD2 (5 bases each). This CDR3 contains 14 residues. Between the trimmed V and J ends, which lost 5 bases and 5 bases, there was a span of 14 bases. The germline CDR1 and CDR2 sequences are MNHNS and SASEGT. Written as DNA, the CDR3 is TGTGCCAGCAGTCTTCGGGGACGTGGAGATACGCAGTATTTT. This sequence encodes CASSLRGRGDTQYF.

The chain couples TRBV7-9 to TRBJ2-5, with 9 bases matching TRBD2. The CDR3 sequence is 15 residues long. V shed 3 bases, J shed 5 bases, and the junction held 7 bases outside the gene matches. Germline CDR1 SEHNR, CDR2 FQNEAQ (reference sequence). CDR3 residues: CASSFTAGGGETQYF. The CDR3 DNA is TGTGCCAGCAGCTTTACAGCGGGAGGAGGGGAGACCCAGTACTTC.

V is TRBV30 and J is TRBJ2-5; tentatively, D is TRBD2 (5 bases). The CDR3 runs 15 residues. CDR1 is GTSNPN, CDR2 SVGIG, per germline (reference sequence). The V and J ends lost 0 bases and 3 bases respectively, with 14 bases between them. CDR3 in DNA: TGTGCCTGGAGTGTCACCGGACTGAGAAAAGAGACCCAGTACTTC. Its translation: CAWSVTGLRKETQYF.

This clone showed up many times. This sequence joins TRBV5-4 and TRBJ1-2; the D gene is possibly TRBD1 (5 bases). Trimming left V 2 bases short and J 0 bases short, with 11 bases between. This CDR3 has 15 amino acids. From germline, CDR1 is SGHNT and CDR2 YYREEE (reference sequence). For the CDR3, the DNA is TGTGCCAGCAGCTTATCGGCAGGGACTAACTATGGCTACACCTTC. This encodes CASSLSAGTNYGYTF.

This clone has more than one count but fewer than ten. V and J are TRBV19 and TRBJ1-5; no reliable D call. The V gene's germline CDR1 is LNHDA and CDR2 SQIVND (reference sequence). This CDR3 has 12 residues. V shed 4 bases and J shed 9 bases, with 10 bases lying between them. The CDR3 nucleotides are TGTGCCAGTAGTAGGCCCCCTGGGCCCCAGCATTTT. Residues: CASSRPPGPQHF.

The chain recombines TRBV30 with TRBJ1-5; 7 nucleotides match TRBD1. This CDR3 is 14 amino acids long. The V gene end was trimmed by 2 bases and the J gene end by 5 bases; junction bases not matched to a gene: 6. In germline, CDR1 is GTSNPN, CDR2 SVGIG (reference sequence). The CDR3 protein is CAWSRTGGDQPQHF. DNA of the CDR3: TGTGCCTGGAGTCGGACAGGCGGGGATCAGCCCCAGCATTTT. The full variable domain, completed using reference TRBV30 and TRBJ1-5, is SQTIHQWPATLVQPVGSPLSLECTVEGTSNPNLYWYRQAAGRGLQLLFYSVGIGQISSEVPQNLSASRPQDRQFILSSKKLLLSDSGFYLCAWSRTGGDQPQHFGDGTRLSIL.

The rearrangement links TRBV10-3 to TRBJ2-2; 10 nucleotides line up with TRBD1. V trimming: 6 bases; J trimming: 10 bases; junction bases outside the gene matches: 11. Germline V gives CDR1 ENHRY, CDR2 SYGVKD. The CDR3 covers 15 residues. The CDR3 sequence: CAIRFDGTGASELFF. The CDR3 coding sequence is TGTGCCATCAGATTTGACGGGACAGGGGCCTCGGAGCTGTTTTTT.

The V and J genes are TRBV18 and TRBJ2-7; the D call may be TRBD1 or TRBD2 (5 bases each). This CDR3 has 16 residues. CDR1 and CDR2 (germline): KGHSH, LQKENI. The germline V and J ends were trimmed by 4 bases and 2 bases, with 18 bases remaining between them. The CDR3 protein is CASSLGVGSVAYEQYF. CDR3 sequence (DNA): TGTGCCAGCTCACTGGGGGTTGGCAGCGTAGCCTACGAGCAGTACTTC.

This clone was seen more than once but under ten times. The gene calls are TRBV29-1 and TRBJ2-3; D is ambiguous. Trimming left V 7 bases short and J 6 bases short, with 11 bases between. The CDR3 consists of 11 residues. CDR1 and CDR2 from the germline V gene are SQVTM and ANQGSEA. The CDR3 coding sequence is TGCAGCGCTAACTTAGGGGATACGCAGTATTTT. Its protein product is CSANLGDTQYF.

This clone has more than one count but fewer than ten. V and J are TRBV5-4 and TRBJ2-7; D may be TRBD1 (6 bases). The CDR3 runs 16 residues. From germline, CDR1 is SGHNT and CDR2 YYREEE (reference sequence). V was pared by 4 bases and J by 3 bases, with 20 bases between. CDR3 amino acids: CASSPSWGQTVYEQYF. CDR3 nucleotides: TGTGCCAGCAGCCCTTCTTGGGGACAAACTGTCTACGAGCAGTACTTC.

The V call is TRBV30, the J call TRBJ1-1, with 8 bases that match TRBD1. J lost 1 base, V lost 2 bases, and 6 bases had no gene match. This CDR3 spans 15 amino acids. Per germline, CDR1 GTSNPN and CDR2 SVGIG (reference sequence). Here the CDR3 reads CAWSITGTGNTEAFF. The CDR3 nucleotides are TGTGCCTGGAGTATCACCGGGACAGGGAACACTGAAGCTTTCTTT.

This chain connects TRBV11-2 to TRBJ2-7; D remains ambiguous. From germline, CDR1 is SGHAT and CDR2 FQNNGV. The CDR3 consists of 13 residues. Trimming left V 2 bases short and J 3 bases short, with 8 bases between. The CDR3 sequence is CASSLFQDYEQYF. CDR3 bases: TGTGCCAGCAGCTTATTCCAGGACTACGAGCAGTACTTC.

The chain carries TRBV29-1 and TRBJ2-5; the match to TRBD2 covers 13 bases. Per the germline V gene, CDR1 is SQVTM and CDR2 is ANQGSEA. V lost 5 bases, J lost 2 bases, and 5 bases stayed unmatched. CDR3 length equals 15 residues. CDR3 DNA: TGCAGCGTTTCACTAGCGGGAGGGCCACAAGAGACCCAGTACTTC. Its protein is CSVSLAGGPQETQYF.

This chain connects TRBV6-1 to TRBJ2-3; tentatively, D is TRBD2 (7 bases). Germline V gives CDR1 MNHNS, CDR2 SASEGT. The germline V and J ends were trimmed by 6 bases and 6 bases, with 19 bases remaining between them. The CDR3 has 15 amino acids. CDR3 in DNA: TGTGCCAGCAGCACGGGTCGGGGGGCAACTGATACGCAGTATTTT. It codes for CASSTGRGATDTQYF.

This clone has more than one count but fewer than ten. The chain couples TRBV2 to TRBJ1-2; D remains unclear. The germline CDR1 and CDR2 sequences are SNHLY and FYNNEI. V was cut by 6 bases and J by 2 bases, with 16 bases left in between. CDR3 length: 15 residues. CDR3 region: CASRDLWGNNYGYTF. DNA of the CDR3: TGTGCCAGCAGGGATCTCTGGGGAAACAACTATGGCTACACCTTC.

This rearrangement joins TRBV7-2 to TRBJ1-5, with D perhaps matching TRBD1 (5 bases). The germline gives CDR1 SGHTA, CDR2 FQGNSA. The CDR3 is 15 residues long. The germline V and J ends were trimmed by 4 bases and 3 bases, with 13 bases remaining between them. The CDR3 DNA follows: TGTGCCAGCAGCTCCGGGGCGGGGCCCAATCAGCCCCAGCATTTT. Amino acids: CASSSGAGPNQPQHF.

The V call is TRBV6-5, the J call TRBJ2-5; D possibly corresponds to TRBD2 (6 bases). CDR3 length: 14 residues. Trimming shortened V by 7 bases and J by 0 bases, and 12 bases separated the two germline ends. CDR1 MNHEY and CDR2 SVGAGI come from the germline V gene. The CDR3 DNA follows: TGTGCCAGCACCCCTCGGGGGTACCAAGAGACCCAGTACTTC. Residues: CASTPRGYQETQYF.

The chain joins TRBV9 to TRBJ2-5; no reliable D call. Germline V lookup: CDR1 SGDLS, CDR2 YYNGEE. This CDR3 comprises 15 residues. The V end was cut by 0 bases, the J end by 1 base, with 10 bases between. The CDR3 spells CASSVGLTIQETQYF. CDR3 DNA: TGTGCCAGCAGCGTAGGTTTGACCATCCAAGAGACCCAGTACTTC.

V gene TRBV15 combines with J gene TRBJ2-5; D is undetermined. The CDR3 contains 12 residues. Germline assignment: CDR1 LNHNV and CDR2 YYDKDF (reference sequence). V was trimmed by 5 bases and J by 4 bases, leaving 8 bases between them. The CDR3 nucleotides are TGTGCCACCAGCCCCTACCGAGAGACCCAGTACTTC. This gives the protein CATSPYRETQYF. Full variable domain (rest looked up from reference TRBV15 and TRBJ2-5): DAMVIQNPRYQVTQFGKPVTLSCSQTLNHNVMYWYQQKSSQAPKLLFHYYDKDFNNEADTPDNFQSRRPNTSFCFLDIRSPGLGDTAMYLCATSPYRETQYFGPGTRLLVL.

This clone was seen only a few times. The gene calls are TRBV21-1 and TRBJ2-1; the DNA was not compared with TRBD2, the D call given in the table. TRBV21-1 is a known pseudogene. This CDR3 is built from 14 residues. CDR3 sequence (DNA): TGTGCCAGCAGCACATCGGGGGGGCCTAGTGAGCAGTTCTTC. Translated: CASSTSGGPSEQFF.

About this clone itself: The sample has other DNA sequences that encode this CDR3 too. The chain joins TRBV30 to TRBJ2-5, with D maybe TRBD1 (6 bases). The tail of the sequence fits TRBJ2-7 better, so the J call may be wrong. Germline lookup yields CDR1 GTSNPN and CDR2 SVGIG (reference sequence). CDR3 size: 11 residues. CDR3 protein: CAWTGVYEQYF. CDR3 coding DNA: TGTGCCTGGACAGGGGTTTACGAGCAGTACTTC.

This sequence joins TRBV5-4 and TRBJ2-2; 7 nucleotides agree with TRBD1. Trimming at V came to 4 bases and at J to 4 bases, leaving 10 bases not matched to a gene. Germline values: CDR1 SGHNT, CDR2 YYREEE (reference sequence). This CDR3 is built from 16 residues. CDR3 coding DNA: TGTGCCAGCAGCAAAACAGGGAAGGGGGCCACCGGGGAGCTGTTTTTT. Protein: CASSKTGKGATGELFF.